Shown below are 21 T cell receptor beta chains from a single sample sequenced in a study of blood T cell repertoires in COVID-19. TCRdb keeps only in-frame clones here, not all; method: immunoSEQ multiplex PCR. Of 85,000 to 95,000 clones listed, about nine tenths are singletons. Input material: peripheral blood. Source of these receptors: an elderly woman with acute or convalescent COVID-19.

This clone was detected only once. The rearrangement links TRBV6-2 or TRBV6-3 to TRBJ2-7; 11 bases line up with TRBD1. From germline, CDR1 is MNHEY and CDR2 SVGEGT. The CDR3 runs to 14 residues. Trimming at V came to 5 bases and at J to 4 bases, leaving 4 bases not matched to a gene. In nucleotides, the CDR3 is TGTGCCAGCAGTAGGACAGGGGGCGGGTACGAGCAGTACTTC. The encoded protein is CASSRTGGGYEQYF.

The chain combines TRBV29-1 with TRBJ1-1; the match to TRBD1 covers 7 bases. This CDR3 region has 12 residues. Germline V gene data show CDR1 as SQVTM and CDR2 as ANQGSEA. V trimming: 4 bases; J trimming: 7 bases; junction bases outside the gene matches: 6. CDR3 in amino acids: CSVGQGRIEAFF. In DNA, the CDR3 is TGCAGCGTTGGACAGGGTAGAATTGAAGCTTTCTTT.

This sequence joins TRBV11-2 and TRBJ2-7, with D perhaps matching TRBD1 (6 bases). CDR3 length: 15 amino acids. V shed 1 base and J shed 1 base, with 11 bases lying between them. Germline V gene sequence: CDR1 SGHAT, CDR2 FQNNGV. In DNA form, the CDR3 reads TGTGCCAGCAGCTTAGTGGCAGGGGCGTCCTACGAGCAGTACTTC. As protein: CASSLVAGASYEQYF.

The CDR3 sequence: CASTTPGLGVRGQFF. In DNA form, the CDR3 reads TGCGCCAGCACAACACCTGGACTCGGTGTGCGGGGGCAGTTCTTC. The chain recombines TRBV10-1 with TRBJ2-1; tentatively, D is TRBD2 (6 bases). The CDR3 is made up of 15 amino acids. CDR1 WNHNN and CDR2 SYGVQD come from the germline V gene (reference sequence). V lost 7 bases and J 12 bases, leaving 25 bases between the germline ends.

The V and J genes are TRBV19 and TRBJ1-2; possibly TRBD1 for D (6 bases). Trimming cost V 3 bases and J 0 bases, with 17 bases left between them. This CDR3 is built from 17 residues. Germline V lookup: CDR1 LNHDA, CDR2 SQIVND (reference sequence). The CDR3 loop is CASSIPRTADSNYGYTF. CDR3 DNA sequence: TGTGCCAGTAGTATTCCCCGGACAGCGGACTCTAACTATGGCTACACCTTC.

The chain uses TRBV21-1 and TRBJ1-6; the table's D gene call, TRBD1, was not cross checked with the DNA. TRBV21-1 is a pseudogene locus. The CDR3 contains 14 residues. CDR3 nucleotide sequence: TGTGCCAGCAGTTCCGGACAAGCCAATTCACCCCTCCACTTT. It is translated as CASSSGQANSPLHF.

This clone was seen a handful of times. The chain is built from TRBV6-5 and TRBJ2-3; tentative D call: TRBD2 (6 bases). V lost 5 bases and J lost 8, with 11 bases in between. The CDR3 is 12 amino acids. Germline lookup yields CDR1 MNHEY and CDR2 SVGAGI. As DNA, the CDR3 is TGTGCCAGCAGTCCGGGGGTAGGTACGCAGTATTTT. It translates to CASSPGVGTQYF.

This chain connects TRBV23-1 to TRBJ2-1, with a possible D match to TRBD1 (5 bases). TRBV23-1 is an ORF, and what it does is uncertain. V lost 8 bases, J lost 8 bases, and 22 bases lay in between. The CDR3 is 15 residues long. CDR3 bases: TGCGCCAGCTTTTCTTCCCGGGCAGGGTTCGATGAGCAGTTCTTC. Translated, it gives CASFSSRAGFDEQFF.

The chain carries TRBV3-1 (or the pseudogene TRBV3-2) and TRBJ2-2, with 9 bases matching TRBD1. V trimming: 3 bases; J trimming: 7 bases; junction bases outside the gene matches: 6. The germline V gene encodes CDR1 LGHDT and CDR2 YNNKEL (reference sequence). This CDR3 contains 15 residues. The CDR3 region is CASSHHGTGNGELFF. DNA of the CDR3: TGTGCCAGCAGCCACCACGGGACAGGGAACGGGGAGCTGTTTTTT.

V is TRBV4-1 and J is TRBJ1-1; the D is unclear. Germline CDR1 and CDR2: MGHRA and YSYEKL. The CDR3 has 11 amino acids. Trimming cost V 3 bases and J 11 bases, with 10 bases left between them. This chain's CDR3 is CASSQASSAFF. CDR3 DNA sequence: TGCGCCAGCAGCCAGGCCTCATCGGCTTTCTTT.

V and J are TRBV18 and TRBJ2-1; D not certain. CDR1 is KGHSH, CDR2 LQKENI, per germline. There are 11 residues in the CDR3. Trimming removed 2 bases from V and 8 bases from J, with 4 bases in between. Here the CDR3 reads CASSPEYEQFF. The CDR3 DNA is TGTGCCAGCTCACCAGAGTATGAGCAGTTCTTC. Full variable domain (outside the CDR3, taken from reference TRBV18 and TRBJ2-1): NAGVMQNPRHLVRRRGQEARLRCSPMKGHSHVYWYRQLPEEGLKFMVYLQKENIIDESGMPKERFSAEFPKEGPSILRIQQVVRGDSAAYFCASSPEYEQFFGPGTRLTVL.

This sequence joins TRBV9 and TRBJ2-5; 12 bases are shared with TRBD1. The V segment lost 3 bases and the J segment 7 bases; nucleotides outside the gene matches: 7. This CDR3 contains 15 residues. From germline, CDR1 is SGDLS and CDR2 YYNGEE. CDR3 DNA: TGTGCCAGCAGCGCGGGGACAGGGGGCGCTGGGACCCAGTACTTC. Encoded protein: CASSAGTGGAGTQYF.

The rearrangement links TRBV5-1 to TRBJ2-3; TRBD2 is a possible D gene (6 bases). The V gene's germline CDR1 is SGHRS and CDR2 YFSETQ. The CDR3 spans 14 residues. The V and J ends lost 4 bases and 0 bases respectively, with 9 bases between them. The CDR3 DNA reads TGCGCCAGCAGCACCGGGACTAGCACAGATACGCAGTATTTT. This translates into CASSTGTSTDTQYF.

The chain uses TRBV5-1 and TRBJ1-2; the match to TRBD1 covers 8 bases. Germline V gives CDR1 SGHRS, CDR2 YFSETQ. The CDR3 sequence is 13 residues long. V lost 4 bases and J lost 4; bases outside the gene matches: 3. Here the CDR3 DNA reads TGCGCCAGCAGCCAAGGGACAGGCTATGGCTACACCTTC. Translation gives CASSQGTGYGYTF.

The V call is TRBV4-1, the J call TRBJ2-7; TRBD2 matches at 12 bases. Germline CDR1 MGHRA, CDR2 YSYEKL. The J segment lost 3 bases and the V segment lost 3 bases, leaving 3 bases of the junction unmatched. This CDR3 region has 15 residues. The CDR3 sequence: CASSQTSGSIYEQYF. Written as DNA, the CDR3 is TGCGCCAGCAGCCAGACTAGCGGGAGTATCTACGAGCAGTACTTC.

The rearrangement uses TRBV5-8 and TRBJ2-1, with D perhaps matching TRBD2 (6 bases). The CDR3 is 12 amino acids. The V gene lost 3 bases and the J gene lost 9 bases, with 10 bases spanning the gap. Germline CDR1 is SGHTS and CDR2 is YDEGEE. In DNA form, the CDR3 reads TGTGCCAGCAGCTGGAGGGGCGGTGAGCAGTTCTTC. Its translation is CASSWRGGEQFF. The entire variable domain, with the rest obtained from reference TRBV5-8 and TRBJ2-1, is as follows: EAGVTQSPTHLIKTRGQQATLRCSPISGHTSVYWYQQALGLGLQFLLWYDEGEERNRGNFPPRFSGRQFPNYSSELNVNALELEDSALYLCASSWRGGEQFFGPGTRLTVL.

This chain links TRBV5-1 with TRBJ2-6, with TRBD1 matching 8 bases. Germline CDR1 reads SGHRS; CDR2 reads YFSETQ. CDR3 length: 17 residues. V shed 7 bases and J 4 bases; nucleotides not matched to a gene: 13. CDR3 loop: CASGPTGANTGANVLTF. The CDR3 nucleotides read TGCGCCAGCGGCCCGACAGGGGCGAATACAGGGGCCAACGTCCTGACTTTC.

This clone was counted only a few times. V and J are TRBV19 and TRBJ1-2; D uncertain. Germline V lookup: CDR1 LNHDA, CDR2 SQIVND (reference sequence). Trimming left V 3 bases short and J 4 bases short, with 9 bases between. This CDR3 has 13 amino acids. CDR3 sequence: CASSMRASYGYTF. CDR3 nucleotides: TGTGCCAGTAGTATGAGGGCTTCCTATGGCTACACCTTC.

J is TRBJ1-5 and V is TRBV30; 8 nucleotides line up with TRBD1. The germline V gene encodes CDR1 GTSNPN and CDR2 SVGIG (reference sequence). CDR3 length: 14 residues. V shed 2 bases, J shed 1 base, and the junction held 1 base outside the gene matches. In DNA, the CDR3 is TGTGCCTGGAGTAGGGACAGGAGCAATCAGCCCCAGCATTTT. This gives the protein CAWSRDRSNQPQHF.

This clone was recorded only once. The rearrangement uses TRBV5-1 and TRBJ2-7; 10 bases are shared with TRBD2. V lost 2 bases and J lost 1; bases outside the gene matches: 6. From germline, CDR1 is SGHRS and CDR2 YFSETQ. There are 16 residues in the CDR3. The CDR3 DNA reads as TGCGCCAGCAGCTTCGCTAGCGGGAGTACATCCTACGAGCAGTACTTC. Protein product: CASSFASGSTSYEQYF. Supplemented by reference TRBV5-1 and TRBJ2-7, the full variable domain reads KAGVTQTPRYLIKTRGQQVTLSCSPISGHRSVSWYQQTPGQGLQFLFEYFSETQRNKGNFPGRFSGRQFSNSRSEMNVSTLELGDSALYLCASSFASGSTSYEQYFGPGTRLTVT.

This chain connects TRBV25-1 to TRBJ1-4; D is perhaps TRBD1 (6 bases). V shed 3 bases and J shed 5 bases, with 13 bases lying between them. The CDR3 runs to 15 residues. From germline, CDR1 is MGHDK and CDR2 SYGVNS. Here the CDR3 DNA reads TGTGCCAGCAGTGAGTCACAGGGAGTGAATGAAAAACTGTTTTTT. Protein product: CASSESQGVNEKLFF.